This entry lists 4 T cell receptor beta chains sequenced from one sample in a study of tumor and adjacent non-tumor tissue in lung cancer. Three rounds of nested PCR, following a modified ARM-PCR protocol, produced the TCRbeta library. One entry per CDR3 protein results from TCRdb running MiXCR on the multiplex PCR reads. The profile shows about 80,000 distinct CDR3 sequences, roughly 72% of them singletons. This sample's RNA came from whole unsorted tissue. The sequenced sample consisted of lung tumor tissue. Receptor source: a woman in her thirties or forties with non-small cell lung cancer.

V is TRBV29-1 and J is TRBJ1-3; D call uncertain. Trimming removed 6 bases at V and 6 bases at J, with 12 bases between. From germline, CDR1 is SQVTM and CDR2 ANQGSEA. This CDR3 is 12 amino acids long. The CDR3 DNA reads TGCAGCGTGGAGGCAGTCACAAACACCATATATTTT. It yields the protein CSVEAVTNTIYF.

The V call is TRBV5-6, the J call TRBJ2-7, with D unclear. The germline gives CDR1 SGHDT, CDR2 YYEEEE. CDR3 length: 13 residues. The CDR3 nucleotides are TGTGCCAGTAGCTATGGACCGGGTTACGAGCAGTACGTC. It codes for CASSYGPGYEQYV.

Regarding this clonotype: This clone may be a read error of a much larger clone one base away. The V and J genes are TRBV20-1 and TRBJ2-5; 7 bases fit TRBD1. The germline V gene encodes CDR1 DFQATT and CDR2 SNEGSKA (reference sequence). With V trimmed by 2 bases and J by 5 bases, 8 bases remained unmatched. This CDR3 has 14 amino acids. CDR3 bases: TGCAGTGCTAGACCCAGACAGGGCGGGGAGACCCAGTACTTC. Translating it yields CSARPRQGGETQYF.

The table lists this clonotype with a few counts. A read error may produce the germline difference seen at one junction end. The chain links TRBV29-1 to TRBJ2-1, with D possibly being TRBD2 (6 bases). Germline assignment: CDR1 SQVTM and CDR2 ANQGSEA. The CDR3 extends over 14 amino acids. CDR3 sequence reads: CSVTSSFSYNEQFF. The DNA of the CDR3 is TGTAGCGTGACTAGTAGTTTTTCTTACAATGAGCAGTTCTTC.